The 27 T cell receptor beta chains below all came from one sample that was sequenced in a study of T cell responses to AZD1222 COVID-19 vaccine. The data were produced by immunoSEQ multiplex PCR, yet TCRdb's version contains in-frame clones alone and is incomplete. The sample has 150,000 or so clones, 93% seen once. The sample consisted of peripheral blood, taken on day 0 of AZD1222 vaccination. Receptor source: an adult in good health.

This clone was picked up a small number of times. The chain recombines TRBV7-2 with TRBJ1-5, with D perhaps matching TRBD1 (5 bases). Germline CDR1 is SGHTA and CDR2 is FQGNSA. Trimming took off 5 bases at V and 4 bases at J, with 27 bases between the two ends. CDR3 size: 19 residues. The CDR3 nucleotides read TGTGCCAGCAGCCCCTATTGGACCGAAGGGGCCCCCACAAATCAGCCCCAGCATTTT. It is translated as CASSPYWTEGAPTNQPQHF. The entire variable domain, with the rest obtained from reference TRBV7-2 and TRBJ1-5, is as follows: GAGVSQSPSNKVTEKGKDVELRCDPISGHTALYWYRQSLGQGLEFLIYFQGNSAPDKSGLPSDRFSAERTGGSVSTLTIQRTQQEDSAVYLCASSPYWTEGAPTNQPQHFGDGTRLSIL.

The V gene is TRBV5-1, the J gene TRBJ1-3, with D possibly TRBD1 on 5 matching bases. CDR3 size: 18 residues. CDR1 is SGHRS and CDR2 is YFSETQ in the germline V gene. V lost 2 bases, J lost 1 base, and 19 bases lay in between. The CDR3 reads CASSFFLHSEGSGNTIYF. The CDR3 region has the DNA TGCGCCAGCAGCTTTTTTTTACATTCTGAGGGGTCTGGAAACACCATATATTTT.

The V and J genes are TRBV12-3 or TRBV12-4 and TRBJ1-1; D unresolved. The CDR3 loop spans 11 amino acids. V dropped 3 bases and J dropped 11 bases, with 10 bases sitting between them. Here the CDR3 reads CASSFFGDAFF. CDR3 sequence (DNA): TGTGCCAGCAGTTTTTTTGGGGATGCTTTCTTT.

The chain couples TRBV7-6 to TRBJ2-7; TRBD1 matches at 9 bases. Germline V gene data show CDR1 as SGHVS and CDR2 as FNYEAQ. Trimming removed 5 bases from V and 0 bases from J; junction bases left unmatched: 5. The CDR3 consists of 15 residues. The CDR3, as DNA: TGTGCCAGCAGCATAGACAGGGGGTTCTCCTACGAGCAGTACTTC. This sequence encodes CASSIDRGFSYEQYF. Together with reference TRBV7-6 and TRBJ2-7, the CDR3 gives the full variable domain: GAGVSQSPRYKVTKRGQDVALRCDPISGHVSLYWYRQALGQGPEFLTYFNYEAQQDKSGLPNDRFSAERPEGSISTLTIQRTEQRDSAMYRCASSIDRGFSYEQYFGPGTRLTVT.

The CDR3 is CSLTGGPSDTQYF. For the CDR3, the DNA is TGCAGCCTCACGGGGGGGCCGTCAGATACGCAGTATTTT. This chain joins TRBV29-1 and TRBJ2-3, with 8 bases lining up with TRBD2. From germline, CDR1 is SQVTM and CDR2 ANQGSEA. The junction had 8 bases not matched to a gene; V was cut back by 8 bases and J by 4 bases. This CDR3 is built from 13 residues.

The chain joins TRBV29-1 to TRBJ2-7, with unresolved D. CDR3 length: 12 amino acids. Germline V gives CDR1 SQVTM, CDR2 ANQGSEA. V lost 2 bases and J 5 bases, leaving 10 bases between the germline ends. The CDR3 DNA reads as TGCAGCGTTGAACGGCCTGGGGACGAGCAGTACTTC. This gives the protein CSVERPGDEQYF.

The chain couples TRBV20-1 to TRBJ1-1; D gene ambiguous. V dropped 5 bases and J dropped 1 base, with 5 bases sitting between them. CDR3 length: 11 amino acids. CDR1 is DFQATT, CDR2 SNEGSKA, per germline (reference sequence). The CDR3 sequence: CSAGKNTEAFF. The DNA for the CDR3 is TGCAGTGCTGGAAAGAACACTGAAGCTTTCTTT.

The rearrangement links TRBV9 to TRBJ1-6; D gene ambiguous. The germline gives CDR1 SGDLS, CDR2 YYNGEE. V gave up 0 bases and J gave up 10 bases, with 8 bases separating them. This CDR3 has 13 amino acids. The CDR3 DNA follows: TGTGCCAGCAGCGTAGTCGGAGGCTCACCCCTCCACTTT. As protein: CASSVVGGSPLHF.

This clone came up once. The rearrangement joins TRBV5-1 to TRBJ2-5, with D uncertain. CDR1 and CDR2 from the germline V gene are SGHRS and YFSETQ. The V gene lost 0 bases and the J gene lost 1 base, with 7 bases spanning the gap. This CDR3 comprises 14 residues. CDR3 in amino acids: CASSLDAIQETQYF. DNA of the CDR3: TGCGCCAGCAGCTTGGACGCCATCCAAGAGACCCAGTACTTC.

The chain carries TRBV5-6 and TRBJ2-5, with D unclear. The CDR3 runs 16 residues. In germline, CDR1 is SGHDT, CDR2 YYEEEE. Trimming stripped 1 base from V and 2 bases from J, with 15 bases between. The CDR3 spells CASSLMSTALQETQYF. In nucleotides, the CDR3 is TGTGCCAGCAGCTTGATGTCCACAGCACTTCAAGAGACCCAGTACTTC. Using reference TRBV5-6 and TRBJ2-5 for the parts outside the CDR3, the full variable domain is DAGVTQSPTHLIKTRGQQVTLRCSPKSGHDTVSWYQQALGQGPQFIFQYYEEEERQRGNFPDRFSGHQFPNYSSELNVNALLLGDSALYLCASSLMSTALQETQYFGPGTRLLVL.

The chain is built from TRBV30 and TRBJ1-2, with D perhaps TRBD1 (6 bases). Germline CDR1 and CDR2: GTSNPN and SVGIG (reference sequence). V was cut by 0 bases and J by 8 bases, with 13 bases left in between. CDR3 length equals 13 residues. The CDR3 coding sequence is TGTGCCTGGAGTGTCGGACAGCGGATAGGCTACACCTTC. This translates into CAWSVGQRIGYTF.

The CDR3 coding sequence is TGTGCCAGCAGTTCAACCCCGGGACAGGGGCACTATGGCTACACCTTC. Amino acid sequence: CASSSTPGQGHYGYTF. The V gene is TRBV6-2 or TRBV6-3, the J gene TRBJ1-2, with 10 positions matching TRBD1. Germline lookup yields CDR1 MNHEY and CDR2 SVGEGT. There are 16 residues in the CDR3. Trimming at V came to 4 bases and at J to 3 bases, leaving 8 bases not matched to a gene.

This clone was seen a single time. The rearrangement uses TRBV5-1 and TRBJ2-2; TRBD2 matches 12 bases. The germline V gene encodes CDR1 SGHRS and CDR2 YFSETQ. This CDR3 region has 16 residues. The J segment lost 4 bases and the V segment lost 3 bases, leaving 4 bases of the junction unmatched. The CDR3 DNA is TGCGCCAGCAGCTCGTTGACTAGCGGGGGCACCGGGGAGCTGTTTTTT. It translates to CASSSLTSGGTGELFF.

The CDR3 reads CASSDSNTGGEGYNEQFF. The CDR3 bases are TGTGCCAGCAGTGACTCGAACACAGGGGGGGAGGGCTACAATGAGCAGTTCTTC. J is TRBJ2-1 and V is TRBV6-4, with a weak D call TRBD1 (8 bases). The CDR3 is 18 residues long. Trimming took off 0 bases at V and 3 bases at J, with 18 bases between the two ends. Germline CDR1 and CDR2: MRHNA and SNTAGT.

The chain is built from TRBV19 and TRBJ2-3; D unresolved. Germline V CDR1 and CDR2: LNHDA, SQIVND (reference sequence). V lost 8 bases and J lost 2, with 17 bases in between. The CDR3 sequence is 15 residues long. CDR3 in amino acids: CASRNGLFPTDTQYF. DNA for the CDR3: TGTGCCAGTCGTAATGGGCTCTTTCCCACAGATACGCAGTATTTT.

The J gene is TRBJ2-7, the V gene TRBV11-2, with TRBD1 matching 7 bases. J gave up 2 bases and V 3 bases, and 7 bases lay outside the gene matches. Germline CDR1 SGHAT, CDR2 FQNNGV. CDR3 length equals 15 residues. In nucleotides, the CDR3 is TGTGCCAGCAGCTTCGACAGGGACACCGCCTACGAGCAGTACTTC. Its protein is CASSFDRDTAYEQYF.

This chain uses TRBV9 with TRBJ2-1; 8 nucleotides align to TRBD2. Germline values: CDR1 SGDLS, CDR2 YYNGEE. The trim removed 1 base at V and 7 bases at J, leaving 7 bases unmatched. The CDR3 length is 15 residues. As DNA, the CDR3 is TGTGCCAGCAGCGTACGTCCGGGGGGGCCAAATGAGCAGTTCTTC. Translated: CASSVRPGGPNEQFF.

This chain links TRBV12-3 or TRBV12-4 with TRBJ1-2; D call uncertain. The CDR3 loop spans 12 amino acids. V lost 3 bases to trimming and J lost 8 bases, with 10 bases between them. The DNA of the CDR3 is TGTGCCAGCAGTTTTTGGGCTGAGGGCTACACCTTC. Translating it yields CASSFWAEGYTF.

The genes are TRBV19 and TRBJ1-1; possibly TRBD1 for D (6 bases). V lost 9 bases and J 1 base, leaving 15 bases between the germline ends. Germline loops: CDR1 LNHDA, CDR2 SQIVND (reference sequence). This CDR3 contains 14 residues. DNA of the CDR3: TGTGCCAGCAGAGGGGGGCGGACGAACACTGAAGCTTTCTTT. This encodes CASRGGRTNTEAFF.

The chain couples TRBV4-2 to TRBJ2-6; D gene ambiguous. The germline V gene encodes CDR1 LGHNA and CDR2 YNFKEQ. The ends were cut back, 0 bases at V and 0 bases at J, with 9 bases in the middle. This CDR3 contains 17 residues. CDR3 nucleotides: TGTGCCAGCAGCCAAGATATCCCCCTCTCTGGGGCCAACGTCCTGACTTTC. It is translated as CASSQDIPLSGANVLTF.

This clone has more than one count but fewer than ten. The CDR3, as DNA: TGTGCCAGCTCACCACGGGGGCCGGATGAGCAGTTCTTC. Its translation is CASSPRGPDEQFF. The chain uses TRBV18 and TRBJ2-1; a possible D gene is TRBD1 (6 bases). The CDR3 has 13 residues. The V end was cut by 1 base, the J end by 8 bases, with 9 bases between. Looked up from germline, CDR1 is KGHSH and CDR2 is LQKENI.

The CDR3 protein is CASSLQSGSNQPQHF. DNA of the CDR3: TGTGCCAGCAGCTTACAGTCGGGTAGCAATCAGCCCCAGCATTTT. The J gene is TRBJ1-5, the V gene TRBV11-2; D remains unclear. Looked up from germline, CDR1 is SGHAT and CDR2 is FQNNGV. The CDR3 has 15 residues. Trimming left V 2 bases short and J 0 bases short, with 8 bases between.

The chain carries TRBV5-1 and TRBJ2-5, with D perhaps matching TRBD2 (5 bases). The CDR3 is 15 residues long. The V gene's germline CDR1 is SGHRS and CDR2 YFSETQ. V was pared by 0 bases and J by 2 bases, with 11 bases between. CDR3 residues: CASSLVSAPQETQYF. The CDR3 region has the DNA TGCGCCAGCAGCTTGGTTAGCGCGCCACAAGAGACCCAGTACTTC.

The V call is TRBV6-5, the J call TRBJ2-5, with D uncertain. Germline-derived CDR1 and CDR2 are MNHEY and SVGAGI. The CDR3 is 13 residues long. V was trimmed by 6 bases and J by 3 bases, leaving 11 bases between them. This CDR3 reads CASSRYRKETQYF. The CDR3, as DNA: TGTGCCAGCAGCCGATACAGAAAAGAGACCCAGTACTTC.

The rearrangement uses TRBV28 and TRBJ2-7; D perhaps matches TRBD2 (6 bases). The CDR3 runs to 12 residues. V lost 7 bases and J 0 bases, leaving 7 bases between the germline ends. CDR1 is MDHEN, CDR2 SYDVKM, per germline. The DNA of the CDR3 is TGTGCCAGCAAGGAGGGCTCCTACGAGCAGTACTTC. Protein: CASKEGSYEQYF.

The V gene is TRBV18, the J gene TRBJ1-5; D is undetermined. Trimming shortened V by 2 bases and J by 3 bases, and 2 bases separated the two germline ends. CDR3 length equals 12 residues. CDR1 KGHSH and CDR2 LQKENI come from the germline V gene. The CDR3 here is CASSPANQPQHF. The CDR3 DNA reads as TGTGCCAGCTCACCAGCCAATCAGCCCCAGCATTTT.

The chain is built from TRBV19 and TRBJ1-1; a possible D gene is TRBD1 (6 bases). The CDR3 has 17 amino acids. CDR1 and CDR2 (germline): LNHDA, SQIVND (reference sequence). V was trimmed by 5 bases and J by 2 bases, leaving 21 bases between them. Here the CDR3 DNA reads TGTGCCAGTAGTTTCCACCCAGGACAGAAAGAAAACACTGAAGCTTTCTTT. This encodes CASSFHPGQKENTEAFF. Using reference TRBV19 and TRBJ1-1 for the parts outside the CDR3, the full variable domain is DGGITQSPKYLFRKEGQNVTLSCEQNLNHDAMYWYRQDPGQGLRLIYYSQIVNDFQKGDIAEGYSVSREKKESFPLTVTSAQKNPTAFYLCASSFHPGQKENTEAFFGQGTRLTVV.